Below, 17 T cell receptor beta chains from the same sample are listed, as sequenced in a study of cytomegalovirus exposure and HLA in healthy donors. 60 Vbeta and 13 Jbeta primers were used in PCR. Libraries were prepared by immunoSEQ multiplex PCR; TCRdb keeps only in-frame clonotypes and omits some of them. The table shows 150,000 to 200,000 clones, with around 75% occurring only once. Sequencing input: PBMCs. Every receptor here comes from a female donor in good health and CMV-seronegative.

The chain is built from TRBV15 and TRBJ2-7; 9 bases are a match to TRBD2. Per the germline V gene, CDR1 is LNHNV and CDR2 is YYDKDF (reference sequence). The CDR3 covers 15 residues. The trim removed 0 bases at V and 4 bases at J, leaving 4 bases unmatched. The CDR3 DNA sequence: TGTGCCACCAGCAGAGAAGGTAGCGGGAGTTACGAGCAGTACTTC. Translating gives CATSREGSGSYEQYF.

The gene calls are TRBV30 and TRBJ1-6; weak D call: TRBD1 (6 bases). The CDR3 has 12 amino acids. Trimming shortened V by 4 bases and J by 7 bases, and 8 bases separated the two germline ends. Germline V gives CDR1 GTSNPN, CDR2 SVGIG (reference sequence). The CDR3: CAWITGNSPLHF. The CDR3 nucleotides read TGTGCCTGGATTACAGGGAATTCACCCCTCCACTTT.

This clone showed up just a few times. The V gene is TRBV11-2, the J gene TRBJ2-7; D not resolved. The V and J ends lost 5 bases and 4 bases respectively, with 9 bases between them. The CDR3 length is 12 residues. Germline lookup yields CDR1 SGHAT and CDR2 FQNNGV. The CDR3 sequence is CASSLTVYEQYF. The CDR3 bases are TGTGCCAGCAGCCTTACGGTGTACGAGCAGTACTTC. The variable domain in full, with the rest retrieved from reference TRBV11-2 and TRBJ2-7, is EAGVAQSPRYKIIEKRQSVAFWCNPISGHATLYWYQQILGQGPKLLIQFQNNGVVDDSQLPKDRFSAERLKGVDSTLKIQPAKLEDSAVYLCASSLTVYEQYFGPGTRLTVT.

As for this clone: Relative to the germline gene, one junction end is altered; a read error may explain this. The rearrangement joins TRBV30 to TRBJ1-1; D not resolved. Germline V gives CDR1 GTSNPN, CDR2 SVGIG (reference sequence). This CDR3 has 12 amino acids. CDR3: CAWSVSRAGWDF. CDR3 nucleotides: TGTGCCTGGAGTGTATCCCGGGCGGGGTGGGACTTT.

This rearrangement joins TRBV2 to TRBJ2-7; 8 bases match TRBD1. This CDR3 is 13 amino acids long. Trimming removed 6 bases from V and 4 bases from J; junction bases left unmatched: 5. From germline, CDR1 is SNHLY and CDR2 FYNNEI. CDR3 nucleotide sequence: TGTGCCAGCAGCCGGGACAGGAAATACGAGCAGTACTTC. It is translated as CASSRDRKYEQYF. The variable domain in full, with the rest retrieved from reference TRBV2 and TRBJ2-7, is EPEVTQTPSHQVTQMGQEVILRCVPISNHLYFYWYRQILGQKVEFLVSFYNNEISEKSEIFDDQFSVERPDGSNFTLKIRSTKLEDSAMYFCASSRDRKYEQYFGPGTRLTVT.

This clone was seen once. CDR3 DNA sequence: TGTGCCAGCAGAGCTAACCCGGGACAGGGCGCAGATACGCAGTATTTT. Translating gives CASRANPGQGADTQYF. The V and J genes are TRBV28 and TRBJ2-3; 9 positions match TRBD1. The CDR3 is 16 residues long. V was clipped by 6 bases and J by 4 bases; unmatched bases: 11. Per the germline V gene, CDR1 is MDHEN and CDR2 is SYDVKM.

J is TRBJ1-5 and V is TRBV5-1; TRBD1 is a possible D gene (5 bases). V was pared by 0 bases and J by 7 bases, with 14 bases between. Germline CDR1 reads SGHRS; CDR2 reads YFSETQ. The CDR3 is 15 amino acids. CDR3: CASSLEGRVQQPQHF. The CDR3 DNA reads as TGCGCCAGCAGCTTGGAGGGCAGGGTCCAACAGCCCCAGCATTTT.

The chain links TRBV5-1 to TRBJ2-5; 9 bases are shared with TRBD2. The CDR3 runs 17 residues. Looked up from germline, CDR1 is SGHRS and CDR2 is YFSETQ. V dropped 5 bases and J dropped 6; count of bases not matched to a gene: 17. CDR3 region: CASRVMTSGPVQQTQYF. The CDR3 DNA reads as TGCGCCAGCAGGGTGATGACTAGCGGCCCGGTCCAGCAGACCCAGTACTTC.

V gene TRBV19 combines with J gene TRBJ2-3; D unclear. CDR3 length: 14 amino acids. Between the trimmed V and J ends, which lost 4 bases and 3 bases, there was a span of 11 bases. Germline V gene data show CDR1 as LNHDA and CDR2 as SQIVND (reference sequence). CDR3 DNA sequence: TGTGCCAGTAGTACCGCACCCGGGACAGATACGCAGTATTTT. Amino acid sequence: CASSTAPGTDTQYF.

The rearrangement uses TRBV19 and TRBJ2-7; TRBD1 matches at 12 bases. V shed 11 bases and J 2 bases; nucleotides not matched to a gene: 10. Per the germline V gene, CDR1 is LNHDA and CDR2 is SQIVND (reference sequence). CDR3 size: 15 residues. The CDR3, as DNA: TGTGCCGCCGCCGCGGGACAGGGGGCAACCTACGAGCAGTACTTC. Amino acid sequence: CAAAAGQGATYEQYF.

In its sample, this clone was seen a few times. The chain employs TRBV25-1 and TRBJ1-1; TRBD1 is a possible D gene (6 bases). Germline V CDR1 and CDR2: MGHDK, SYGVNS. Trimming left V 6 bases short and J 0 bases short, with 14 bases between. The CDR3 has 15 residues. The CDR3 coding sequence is TGTGCCAGCAGGAGGTGGGGACAAATGAACACTGAAGCTTTCTTT. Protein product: CASRRWGQMNTEAFF.

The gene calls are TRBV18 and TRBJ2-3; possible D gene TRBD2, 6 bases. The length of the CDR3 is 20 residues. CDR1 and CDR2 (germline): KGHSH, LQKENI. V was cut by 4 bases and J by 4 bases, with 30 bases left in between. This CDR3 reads CASSLGTSQEWALGADTQYF. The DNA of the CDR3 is TGTGCCAGCTCACTCGGGACTTCGCAGGAGTGGGCCTTGGGAGCAGATACGCAGTATTTT.

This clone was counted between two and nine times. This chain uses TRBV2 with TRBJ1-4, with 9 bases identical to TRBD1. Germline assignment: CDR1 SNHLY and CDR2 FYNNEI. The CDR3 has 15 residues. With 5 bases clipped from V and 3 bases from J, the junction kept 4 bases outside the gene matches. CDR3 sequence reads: CASSQRQGANEKLFF. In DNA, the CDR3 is TGTGCCAGCAGTCAACGACAGGGGGCTAATGAAAAACTGTTTTTT.

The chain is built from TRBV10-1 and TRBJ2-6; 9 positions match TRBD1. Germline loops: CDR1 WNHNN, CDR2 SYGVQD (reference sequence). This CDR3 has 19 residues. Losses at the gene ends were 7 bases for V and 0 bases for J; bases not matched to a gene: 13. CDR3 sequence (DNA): TGCGCCAGCATCGTACGCATACAGGGGGCTCCCTCTGGGGCCAACGTCCTGACTTTC. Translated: CASIVRIQGAPSGANVLTF.

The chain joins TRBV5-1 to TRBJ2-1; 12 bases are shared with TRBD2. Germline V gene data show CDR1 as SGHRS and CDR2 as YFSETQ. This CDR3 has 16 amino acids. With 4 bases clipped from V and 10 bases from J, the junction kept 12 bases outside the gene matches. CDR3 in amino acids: CASSVLAGGMAGEQFF. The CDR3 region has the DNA TGCGCCAGCAGCGTACTAGCGGGGGGCATGGCTGGCGAGCAGTTCTTC.

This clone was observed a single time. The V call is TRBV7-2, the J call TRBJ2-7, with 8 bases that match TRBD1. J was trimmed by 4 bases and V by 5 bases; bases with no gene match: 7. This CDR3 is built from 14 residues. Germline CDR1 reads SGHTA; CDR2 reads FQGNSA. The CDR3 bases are TGTGCCAGCAGCCCTTACTGGACAGGGTACGAGCAGTACTTC. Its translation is CASSPYWTGYEQYF.

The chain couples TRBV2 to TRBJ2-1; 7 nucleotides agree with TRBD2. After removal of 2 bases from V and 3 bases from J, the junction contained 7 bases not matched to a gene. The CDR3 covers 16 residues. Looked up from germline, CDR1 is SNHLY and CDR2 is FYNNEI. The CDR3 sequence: CASSETWREGYNEQFF. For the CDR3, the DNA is TGTGCCAGCAGTGAAACGTGGAGGGAGGGCTACAATGAGCAGTTCTTC.